This T cell receptor (beta chain) was recorded in a study of T-cell reconstitution after alpha-beta-depleted transplantation in children. In its sample, this clonotype was seen many times. Germline loops: CDR1 SEHNR, CDR2 FQNEAQ (reference sequence). This CDR3 region has 15 residues. Trimming cost V 3 bases and J 6 bases; bases outside gene matches: 7. TCRbeta library construction was performed incorporating unique molecular identifiers. TCRdb passed the PCR reads through MiXCR, listing each CDR3 protein once. Seen here are 600,000 to 700,000 distinct CDR3 sequences, approximately 14% observed once, and the top ten hold about 0.79%.

This rearrangement joins TRBV7-9 to TRBJ2-3; 9 nucleotides match TRBD2. The receptor was isolated from a girl aged 2 to 9 with congenital amegakaryocytic thrombocytopenia, due to receive a stem cell transplant. The sample here was PBMCs, taken before TCRalphabeta/CD19-depleted stem cell transplant. CDR3 sequence (DNA): TGTGCCAGCAGCTTCGGGACTAGCCGGGTTGATACGCAGTATTTT. It is translated as CASSFGTSRVDTQYF.